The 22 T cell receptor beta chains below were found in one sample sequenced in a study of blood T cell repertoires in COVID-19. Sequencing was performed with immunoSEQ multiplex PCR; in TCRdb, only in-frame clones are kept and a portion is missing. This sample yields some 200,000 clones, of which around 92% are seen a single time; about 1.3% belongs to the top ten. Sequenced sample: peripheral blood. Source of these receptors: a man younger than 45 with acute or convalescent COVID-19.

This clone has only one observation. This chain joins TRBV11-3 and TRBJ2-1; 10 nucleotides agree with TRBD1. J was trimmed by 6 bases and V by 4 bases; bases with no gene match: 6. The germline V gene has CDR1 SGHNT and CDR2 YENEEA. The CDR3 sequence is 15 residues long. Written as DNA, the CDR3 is TGTGCCAGCAGCTCGCCCGGGACAGGGGTCAATGAGCAGTTCTTC. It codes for CASSSPGTGVNEQFF.

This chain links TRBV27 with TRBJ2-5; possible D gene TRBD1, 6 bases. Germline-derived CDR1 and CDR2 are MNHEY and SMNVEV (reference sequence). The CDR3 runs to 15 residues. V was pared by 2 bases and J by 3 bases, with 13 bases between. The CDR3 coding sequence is TGTGCCAGCAGTTTAGTGTCCAGGGGAAAAGAGACCCAGTACTTC. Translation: CASSLVSRGKETQYF.

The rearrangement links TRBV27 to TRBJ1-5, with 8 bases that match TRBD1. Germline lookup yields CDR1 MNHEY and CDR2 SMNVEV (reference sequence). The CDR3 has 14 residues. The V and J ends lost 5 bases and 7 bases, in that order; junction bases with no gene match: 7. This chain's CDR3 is CASSPRQGLQPQHF. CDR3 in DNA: TGTGCCAGCAGTCCGAGACAGGGGTTACAGCCCCAGCATTTT.

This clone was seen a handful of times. For the CDR3, the DNA is TGTGCCAGCAGTTCAGTAGGGCGGGGGTTAGCGAACAATGAGCAGTTCTTC. Protein product: CASSSVGRGLANNEQFF. The chain is built from TRBV28 and TRBJ2-1; 7 nucleotides agree with TRBD2. Germline V gives CDR1 MDHEN, CDR2 SYDVKM. The CDR3 totals 17 residues. The V and J ends lost 4 bases and 5 bases, in that order; junction bases with no gene match: 14.

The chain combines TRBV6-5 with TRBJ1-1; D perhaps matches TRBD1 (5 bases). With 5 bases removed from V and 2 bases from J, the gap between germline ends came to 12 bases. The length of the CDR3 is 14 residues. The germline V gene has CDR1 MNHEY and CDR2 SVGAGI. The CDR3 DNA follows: TGTGCCAGCAGTCATCGACAGAGTAACACTGAAGCTTTCTTT. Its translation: CASSHRQSNTEAFF.

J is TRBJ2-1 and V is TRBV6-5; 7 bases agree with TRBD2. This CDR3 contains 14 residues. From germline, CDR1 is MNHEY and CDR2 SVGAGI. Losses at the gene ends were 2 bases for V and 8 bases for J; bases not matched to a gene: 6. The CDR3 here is CASSYQLARDEQFF. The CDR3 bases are TGTGCCAGCAGTTACCAACTAGCGCGGGATGAGCAGTTCTTC.

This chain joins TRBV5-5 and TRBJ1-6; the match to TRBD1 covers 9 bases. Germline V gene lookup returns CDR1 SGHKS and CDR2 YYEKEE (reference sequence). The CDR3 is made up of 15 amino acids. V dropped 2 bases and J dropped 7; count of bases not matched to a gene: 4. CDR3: CASSFRGQGNSPLHF. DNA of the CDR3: TGTGCCAGCAGCTTTAGAGGACAGGGGAATTCACCCCTCCACTTT.

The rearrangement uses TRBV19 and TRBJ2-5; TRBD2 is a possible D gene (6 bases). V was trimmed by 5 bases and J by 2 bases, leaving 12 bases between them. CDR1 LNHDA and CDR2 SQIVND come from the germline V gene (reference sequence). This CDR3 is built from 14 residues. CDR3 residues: CASSGTFLQETQYF. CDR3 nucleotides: TGTGCCAGTAGTGGGACTTTTCTTCAAGAGACCCAGTACTTC.

CDR3 region: CASSPRDSPYTEAFF. CDR3 nucleotide sequence: TGTGCCAGCAGCCCCAGGGACAGCCCTTACACTGAAGCTTTCTTT. The V and J genes are TRBV25-1 and TRBJ1-1, with TRBD1 matching 7 bases. CDR1 is MGHDK, CDR2 SYGVNS, per germline. The CDR3 is made up of 15 amino acids. The J segment lost 3 bases and the V segment lost 6 bases, leaving 10 bases of the junction unmatched. The variable domain in full, with the rest retrieved from reference TRBV25-1 and TRBJ1-1, is EADIYQTPRYLVIGTGKKITLECSQTMGHDKMYWYQQDPGMELHLIHYSYGVNSTEKGDLSSESTVSRIRTEHFPLTLESARPSHTSQYLCASSPRDSPYTEAFFGQGTRLTVV.

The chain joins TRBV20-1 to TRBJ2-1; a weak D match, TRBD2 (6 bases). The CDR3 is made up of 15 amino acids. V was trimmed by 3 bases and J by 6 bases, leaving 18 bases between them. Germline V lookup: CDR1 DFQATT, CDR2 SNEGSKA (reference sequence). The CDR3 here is CSASQPWGVRNEQFF. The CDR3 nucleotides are TGCAGTGCTAGTCAGCCCTGGGGGGTTCGCAATGAGCAGTTCTTC.

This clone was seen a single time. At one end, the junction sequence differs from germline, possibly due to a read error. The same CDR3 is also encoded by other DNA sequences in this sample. CDR3 nucleotide sequence: TGTGCCAGCAGTTCATGGACTAGCCGGGGGTACGAACAGTACTTC. The encoded protein is CASSSWTSRGYEQYF. V and J are TRBV28 and TRBJ2-7; 8 bases fit TRBD2. The CDR3 runs to 15 residues. Germline CDR1 and CDR2: MDHEN and SYDVKM.

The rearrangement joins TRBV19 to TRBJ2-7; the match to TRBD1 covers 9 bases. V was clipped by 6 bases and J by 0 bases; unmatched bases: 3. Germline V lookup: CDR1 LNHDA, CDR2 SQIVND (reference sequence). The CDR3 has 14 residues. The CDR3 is CASRRDRASYEQYF. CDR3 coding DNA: TGTGCCAGTAGACGGGACAGGGCCTCCTACGAGCAGTACTTC.

The CDR3 sequence is CASSTLAGRQETQYF. CDR3 sequence (DNA): TGTGCCAGCAGTACTCTAGCGGGAAGGCAAGAGACCCAGTACTTC. The rearrangement uses TRBV27 and TRBJ2-5; 9 nucleotides line up with TRBD2. The V and J ends lost 5 bases and 2 bases, in that order; junction bases with no gene match: 6. CDR3 length: 15 residues. Germline CDR1 reads MNHEY; CDR2 reads SMNVEV (reference sequence).

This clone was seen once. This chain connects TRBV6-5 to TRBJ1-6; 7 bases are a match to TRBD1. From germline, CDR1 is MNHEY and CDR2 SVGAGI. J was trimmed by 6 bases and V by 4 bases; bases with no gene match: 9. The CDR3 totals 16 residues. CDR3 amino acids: CASSSNPGTANSPLHF. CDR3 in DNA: TGTGCCAGCAGTTCCAACCCCGGGACAGCTAATTCACCCCTCCACTTT.

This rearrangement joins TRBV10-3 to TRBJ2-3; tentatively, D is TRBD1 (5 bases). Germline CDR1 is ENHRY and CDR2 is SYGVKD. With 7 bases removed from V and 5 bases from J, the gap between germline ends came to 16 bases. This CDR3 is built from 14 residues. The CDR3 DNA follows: TGTGCCATCAAGGGGCCCCAGGCGGTAGATACGCAGTATTTT. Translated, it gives CAIKGPQAVDTQYF.

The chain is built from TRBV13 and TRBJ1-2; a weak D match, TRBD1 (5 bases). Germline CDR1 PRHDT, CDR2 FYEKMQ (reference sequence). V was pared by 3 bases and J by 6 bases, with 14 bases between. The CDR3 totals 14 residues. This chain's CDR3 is CASSFGTAGHGYTF. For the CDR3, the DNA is TGTGCCAGCAGCTTTGGGACGGCGGGGCATGGCTACACCTTC.

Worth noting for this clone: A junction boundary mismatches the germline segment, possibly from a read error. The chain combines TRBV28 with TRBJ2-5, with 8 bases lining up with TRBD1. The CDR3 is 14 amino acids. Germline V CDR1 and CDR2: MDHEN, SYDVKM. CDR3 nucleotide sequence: TGTGCCAGCACCCAGGGGGCCGGAAGAGAGTCCCAGTACTTC. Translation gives CASTQGAGRESQYF.

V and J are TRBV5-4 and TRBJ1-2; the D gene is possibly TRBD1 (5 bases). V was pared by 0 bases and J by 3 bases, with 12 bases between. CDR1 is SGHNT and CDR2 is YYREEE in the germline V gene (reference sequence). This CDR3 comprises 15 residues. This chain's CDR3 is CASSLVVGVDYGYTF. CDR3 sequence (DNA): TGTGCCAGCAGCTTGGTGGTAGGGGTCGACTATGGCTACACCTTC.

The CDR3 DNA is TGTGCCAGTAGTCCCTACAGCTCCTACAATGAGCAGTTCTTC. This codes for CASSPYSSYNEQFF. The rearrangement joins TRBV19 to TRBJ2-1; D unclear. The germline CDR1 and CDR2 sequences are LNHDA and SQIVND (reference sequence). This CDR3 is 14 amino acids long. Trimming removed 5 bases from V and 0 bases from J, with 8 bases in between.

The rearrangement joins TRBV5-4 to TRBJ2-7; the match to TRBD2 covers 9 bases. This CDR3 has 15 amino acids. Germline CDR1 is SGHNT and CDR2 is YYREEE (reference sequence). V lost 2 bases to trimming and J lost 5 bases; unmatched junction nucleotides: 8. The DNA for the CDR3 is TGTGCCAGCAGCTTATCCGGGACTAGCATCGACGAGCAGTACTTC. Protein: CASSLSGTSIDEQYF. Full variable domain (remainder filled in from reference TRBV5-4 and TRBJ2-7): ETGVTQSPTHLIKTRGQQVTLRCSSQSGHNTVSWYQQALGQGPQFIFQYYREEENGRGNFPPRFSGLQFPNYSSELNVNALELDDSALYLCASSLSGTSIDEQYFGPGTRLTVT.

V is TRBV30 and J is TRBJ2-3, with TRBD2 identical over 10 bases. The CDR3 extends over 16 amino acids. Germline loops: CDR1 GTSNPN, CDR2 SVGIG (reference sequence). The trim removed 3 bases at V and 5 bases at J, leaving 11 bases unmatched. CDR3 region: CAWSGNSGGRGDTQYF. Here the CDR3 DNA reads TGTGCCTGGAGCGGGAATAGCGGGGGGCGTGGAGATACGCAGTATTTT.

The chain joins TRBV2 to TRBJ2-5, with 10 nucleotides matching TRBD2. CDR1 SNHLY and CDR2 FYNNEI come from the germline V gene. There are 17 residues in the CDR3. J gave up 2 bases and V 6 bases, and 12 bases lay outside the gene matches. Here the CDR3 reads CASRLTFSGGPQETQYF. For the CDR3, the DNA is TGTGCCAGCAGATTGACCTTTAGCGGGGGGCCTCAAGAGACCCAGTACTTC. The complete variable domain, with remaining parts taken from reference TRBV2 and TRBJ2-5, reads EPEVTQTPSHQVTQMGQEVILRCVPISNHLYFYWYRQILGQKVEFLVSFYNNEISEKSEIFDDQFSVERPDGSNFTLKIRSTKLEDSAMYFCASRLTFSGGPQETQYFGPGTRLLVL.